The next 5 T cell receptor beta chains were all read from a single sample in a study of T cell responses to AZD1222 COVID-19 vaccine. TCRdb's table, derived via immunoSEQ multiplex PCR, lists solely in-frame clones and lacks some. The data contain some 130,000 clones, 93% of them singletons. Sequenced material: peripheral blood, taken on day 0 of AZD1222 vaccination. The receptors were sampled from an adult in good health.

The chain combines TRBV27 with TRBJ2-3; tentatively, D is TRBD2 (5 bases). Germline CDR1 MNHEY, CDR2 SMNVEV (reference sequence). V was shortened by 4 bases and J by 6 bases, with 14 bases between the two germline ends. The CDR3 runs 14 residues. The CDR3 coding sequence is TGTGCCAGCAGTTCAACGGGCCGGACTGATACGCAGTATTTT. Translated: CASSSTGRTDTQYF.

This chain joins TRBV2 and TRBJ2-7; 14 nucleotides match TRBD2. Losses at the gene ends were 6 bases for V and 5 bases for J; bases not matched to a gene: 6. CDR1 is SNHLY, CDR2 FYNNEI, per germline. The CDR3 extends over 15 amino acids. The CDR3 region is CASRRTSGRLDEQYF. CDR3 in DNA: TGTGCCAGCAGACGGACTAGCGGGAGGCTCGACGAGCAGTACTTC.

This clone has just one count. This chain joins TRBV27 and TRBJ1-2; 11 bases are a match to TRBD1. This CDR3 is 16 amino acids long. The germline CDR1 and CDR2 sequences are MNHEY and SMNVEV (reference sequence). The V gene end was trimmed by 5 bases and the J gene end by 4 bases; junction bases not matched to a gene: 9. As DNA, the CDR3 is TGTGCCAGCAGTATAAGGACAGGGGGCGAGGGCTATGGCTACACCTTC. As protein: CASSIRTGGEGYGYTF.

This clone was seen just once. The chain joins TRBV9 to TRBJ2-3; 8 nucleotides align to TRBD2. The CDR3 spans 15 residues. The V gene end was trimmed by 4 bases and the J gene end by 2 bases; junction bases not matched to a gene: 6. The germline gives CDR1 SGDLS, CDR2 YYNGEE. In DNA form, the CDR3 reads TGTGCCAGCAGCCCAGCGGGGGACTTCACAGATACGCAGTATTTT. Translated: CASSPAGDFTDTQYF.

The chain recombines TRBV24-1 with TRBJ2-1; the match to TRBD2 covers 14 bases. V gave up 3 bases and J gave up 2 bases; unmatched junction bases: 2. Germline CDR1 reads KGHDR; CDR2 reads SFDVKD. This CDR3 is 17 amino acids long. CDR3 residues: CATSDRLAGGAYNEQFF. CDR3 nucleotides: TGTGCCACCAGTGATAGACTAGCGGGAGGGGCCTACAATGAGCAGTTCTTC.